A selection of T cell receptor beta chains follows, all from one sample in a study of shared T cell receptors in the human thymus. Measured with immunoSEQ multiplex PCR; TCRdb has only the in-frame clones, and not every one. In the table there are over 650,000 clones, over 75% of which are singletons. The sample was also linked to a second study, of human thymus T cells.

Sequencing input: thymocytes. The receptors here all came from a boy in the first two years of life with a congenital heart defect. The CDR3 runs from the conserved cysteine through the conserved F or W. D genes are given only for firm matches. Size is omitted from some rows. Given values are once, few, many or a class for expanded clones.

V	size	D	J	DNA	CDR3
TRBV9	-	-	TRBJ2-6	TGTGCCAGCAGCGTATTTACTCCCAAACCAGGGGGGGCCAACGTCCTGACTTTC	CASSVFTPKPGGANVLTF
TRBV28	-	-	TRBJ2-7	TGTGCCAGCAGTTTGGACTCCCCGCAGTACTTC	CASSLDSPQYF
TRBV10-3	-	TRBD1	TRBJ1-2	TGTGCCATCAGTGCCGGACAGGGTCTTGAGGAATTCGCGAAGGGTCTCGGTGGCTACACCTTC	CAISAGQGLEEFAKGLGGYTF
TRBV5-6	-	-	TRBJ1-5	TGTGCCAGCAGCTTGGCGGCTCTCCGACTGAATCAGCCCCAGCATTTT	CASSLAALRLNQPQHF
TRBV27	-	TRBD1	TRBJ1-6	TGTGCCAGCAGATCCGACAGGGGTAACTCCCCCCTCCACTTT	CASRSDRGNSPLHF
TRBV7-6	-	-	TRBJ2-7	TGTGCCAGCAGCTCAACTGGAGTCTACGAGCAGTACTTC	CASSSTGVYEQYF
TRBV28	-	TRBD1	TRBJ2-3	TGTGCCAGCAGTCCAGGGACAGGGCCCGCGGATACGCAGTATTTT	CASSPGTGPADTQYF
TRBV30	-	-	TRBJ2-1	TGTGCCTGGAGTGTGGGACACTACAATGAGCAGTTCTTC	CAWSVGHYNEQFF
TRBV6-5	-	TRBD1	TRBJ1-1	TGTGCCAGCAGTTATCGACGGACAGGGGGCACTGAAGCTTTCTTT	CASSYRRTGGTEAFF
TRBV6-5	-	TRBD2	TRBJ2-1	TGTGCCAGCAGGAAACTAGCGGGAGGTGCGGCTGAGCAGTTCTTC	CASRKLAGGAAEQFF
TRBV27	-	TRBD2	TRBJ2-5	TGTGCCACCGCCCTGGGGGCGGGAGGGCACGAGACCCAGTACTTC	CATALGAGGHETQYF
TRBV5-4	-	-	TRBJ2-1	TGTGCCAGCAGCCAACCAGACAACTACAATGAGCAGTTCTTC	CASSQPDNYNEQFF
TRBV11-2	-	-	TRBJ2-6	TGTGCCAGCAGGGAGGGCCTCTCTGGGGCCAACGTCCTGACTTTC	CASREGLSGANVLTF
TRBV4-2	once	TRBD2	TRBJ2-1	TGTGCCAGCAGCCTCCCGACTAGCGGGAGGGGCAATGAGCAGTTCTTC	CASSLPTSGRGNEQFF
TRBV5-1	-	-	TRBJ2-5	TGCGCCAGCAGCTTGGACAGGGTGAGGCTGACCCAGTACTTC	CASSLDRVRLTQYF
TRBV20-1	-	-	TRBJ2-1	TGCAGTGCTAGGCCAGCCGGAGTGGAGTTCTTC	CSARPAGVEFF
TRBV7-8	-	TRBD1	TRBJ2-5	TGTGCCAGCAGCTTCGGGCCCAGGGACAGGGTTGAAGAGACCCAGTACTTC	CASSFGPRDRVEETQYF
TRBV5-1	-	-	TRBJ2-3	TGCGCCAGCAGCTTGCCCGGGACAGATACGCAGTATTTT	CASSLPGTDTQYF
TRBV6-5	-	-	TRBJ1-6	TGTGCCAGCAGCGGCGGCTTTTCGGCCCTCCACTTT	CASSGGFSALHF
TRBV7-9	-	-	TRBJ2-7	TGTGCCAGCAGCTGGCTGACGGAGACCTACGAGCAGTACTTC	CASSWLTETYEQYF
TRBV28	-	-	TRBJ1-5	TGTGCCAGTTCAACAGGTGGGGATCAGCCCCAGCATTTT	CASSTGGDQPQHF
TRBV7-2	once	-	TRBJ2-5	TGTGCCAGCAGCGTACAAGAGACCCAGTACTTC	CASSVQETQYF
TRBV25-1	-	TRBD2	TRBJ2-2	TGTGCCAGCAGTGATAGGGAGGGAAGGGGTACCGGGGAGCTGTTTTTT	CASSDREGRGTGELFF
TRBV27	-	-	TRBJ2-7	TGTGCCAGCAGTGCCAAGGGGGGACTACCAGGGGTGGGCGAGCAGTACTTC	CASSAKGGLPGVGEQYF
TRBV29-1	-	TRBD2	TRBJ2-7	TGCAGCGTTTCCATTAGGGGGACTAGCGGAAATAGGAGCTCCTACGAGCAGTACTTC	CSVSIRGTSGNRSSYEQYF
TRBV6-5	-	-	TRBJ2-7	TGTGCCAGCAGTTACTCGCCCCCCGGTAGGGGCGAGCAGTACTTC	CASSYSPPGRGEQYF
TRBV18	few	TRBD1	TRBJ2-1	TGTGCCAGCTCATCCAACCCGGGACAGGGCCACAATGAGCAGTTCTTC	CASSSNPGQGHNEQFF
TRBV7-9	few	TRBD1	TRBJ2-3	TGTGCCAGCAGCCCTTGGGTGGGGACAGATACAGATACGCAGTATTTT	CASSPWVGTDTDTQYF
TRBV19	few	TRBD1	TRBJ2-5	TGTGCCACCACCTTCCCACAGGGGAATCAAGAGACCCAGTACTTC	CATTFPQGNQETQYF
TRBV29-1	-	-	TRBJ2-7	TGCAGCGTTGATATTGGACAGTACGAGCAGTACTTC	CSVDIGQYEQYF
TRBV7-6	-	TRBD1	TRBJ1-2	TGTGCCAGCAGCCAGACGGACAGGGTCGAAATCTATGGCTACACCTTC	CASSQTDRVEIYGYTF
TRBV27	-	-	TRBJ1-1	TGTGCCAGCAAGGGTTCGGCGACAGTGAACACTGAAGCTTTCTTT	CASKGSATVNTEAFF
TRBV5-1	once	TRBD1	TRBJ1-1	TGCGCCAGCAGCTTTTCACAGGGGGGAGACACTGAAGCTTTCTTT	CASSFSQGGDTEAFF
TRBV12-2	-	-	TRBJ1-5	TGTGCAAGTCGCCTCTCTCGAGGGACAGGGACCCTAGGTAGCAATCAGCCCCAGCATTTT	CASRLSRGTGTLGSNQPQHF
TRBV11-3	-	TRBD2	TRBJ2-3	TGTGCCAGCAGCCTGGGGACTAGCGGGAGTTATACGCAGTATTTT	CASSLGTSGSYTQYF
TRBV29-1	-	-	TRBJ2-3	TGCAGCGGCGAGACAGGTCTAAGCACAGATACGCAGTATTTT	CSGETGLSTDTQYF
TRBV27	-	-	TRBJ2-7	TGTGCCAGCAGTTCATATCCGGGGATCTACGAGCAGTACTTC	CASSSYPGIYEQYF
TRBV4-3	-	-	TRBJ1-2	TGCGCCAGCAGCGCCCAACAGCGGGCAGGGCGAGGCTACACCTTC	CASSAQQRAGRGYTF
TRBV9	-	-	TRBJ1-2	TGTGCCAGCAGCGTAAGTCCCCCGGGAGACTATGGCTACACCTTC	CASSVSPPGDYGYTF
TRBV7-2	-	-	TRBJ2-3	TGTGCCAGCAGCCTCGGACTATCCTTCACAGATACGCAGTATTTT	CASSLGLSFTDTQYF
TRBV5-1	-	-	TRBJ2-7	TGCGCCAGCAGTGATCAGGGCAACCTTTACTCCTACGAGCAGTACTTC	CASSDQGNLYSYEQYF
TRBV28	-	-	TRBJ1-6	TGTGCCAGCAGTTCCGACCCGACCCCGCGGGACTCGGGTGATAATTCACCCCTCCACTTT	CASSSDPTPRDSGDNSPLHF
TRBV20-1	-	-	TRBJ1-2	TGCAGTGCGAAGGGGTGGAGTGGCTACACCTTC	CSAKGWSGYTF
TRBV2	once	TRBD1	TRBJ2-7	TGTGCCAGCAGTCCGCCGGACAGGCATTCCTACGAGCAGTACTTC	CASSPPDRHSYEQYF
TRBV9	-	-	TRBJ2-1	TGTGCCAGCAGCGTAGATTCAAGCTCCTCCAATGAGCAGTTCTTC	CASSVDSSSSNEQFF
TRBV4-1	-	TRBD1	TRBJ2-3	TGCGCCAGCAGCCGGACAGGGACCACAGATACGCAGTATTTT	CASSRTGTTDTQYF
TRBV4-3	-	TRBD1	TRBJ1-4	TGCGCCAGCAGCCGTCCTCGGTACTCTGGGACAGAGAGTAATGAAAACCTGTTTTTT	CASSRPRYSGTESNENLFF
TRBV27	-	TRBD1	TRBJ1-6	TGTGCCAGCAGTTTATCTCCAGAGGACAGGGATTCACCCCTCCACTTT	CASSLSPEDRDSPLHF
TRBV4-3	-	TRBD1	TRBJ1-5	TGCGCCAGCAGCCAAGATACGATGGAATCCAGGGGGCATCAGCCCCAGCATTTT	CASSQDTMESRGHQPQHF
TRBV2	-	TRBD1	TRBJ1-2	TGTGCCAGCAGGCGACAGGGGGCACATGGCTACACCTTC	CASRRQGAHGYTF
TRBV6-5	-	TRBD1	TRBJ2-5	TGTGCCAGCAGTACCGGACAGGGGCCCCAAGAGACCCAGTACTTC	CASSTGQGPQETQYF
TRBV6-1	-	TRBD1	TRBJ2-7	TGTGCCAGCAGGGGGACAGGGCGCGACGAGCAGTACTTC	CASRGTGRDEQYF
TRBV10-2	-	-	TRBJ2-7	TGCGCCAGCAGTGAGTATCTCGGGACCTACGAGCAGTACTTC	CASSEYLGTYEQYF
TRBV11-2	-	-	TRBJ2-7	TGTGCCAGCAGCGCTCGAGAAAGAGCCCCCTACGAGCAGTACTTC	CASSARERAPYEQYF
TRBV18	-	-	TRBJ1-1	TGTGCCAGCTCACCCAGGCAGGGTGGGTTGGACACTGAAGCTTTCTTT	CASSPRQGGLDTEAFF
TRBV2	-	-	TRBJ1-4	TGTGCCAGCAGCGAAACCAGGGTAACTAATGAAAAACTGTTTTTT	CASSETRVTNEKLFF
TRBV27	once	-	TRBJ1-3	TGTGCCAGCAGTTTAAGGAGCTCTGGAAACACCATATATTTT	CASSLRSSGNTIYF
TRBV15	-	-	TRBJ1-2	TGTGCCACCAGCGCTCAACAGGGATTTAACTATGGCTACACCTTC	CATSAQQGFNYGYTF